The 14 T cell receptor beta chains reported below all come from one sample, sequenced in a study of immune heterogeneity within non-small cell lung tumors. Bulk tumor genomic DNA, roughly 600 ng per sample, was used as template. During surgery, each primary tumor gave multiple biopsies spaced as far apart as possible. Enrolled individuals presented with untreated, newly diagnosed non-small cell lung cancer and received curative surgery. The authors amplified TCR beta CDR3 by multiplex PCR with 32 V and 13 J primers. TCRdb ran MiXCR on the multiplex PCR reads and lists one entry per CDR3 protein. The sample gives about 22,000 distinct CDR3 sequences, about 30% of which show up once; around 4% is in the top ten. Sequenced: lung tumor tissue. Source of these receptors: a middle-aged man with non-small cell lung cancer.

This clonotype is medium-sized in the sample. The CDR3 reads CAWSVRDRGAYEQYF. The CDR3 coding sequence is TGTGCCTGGAGTGTCCGGGACAGGGGAGCCTACGAGCAGTACTTC. This chain joins TRBV30 and TRBJ2-7, with 10 bases lining up with TRBD1. V trimming: 0 bases; J trimming: 2 bases; junction bases outside the gene matches: 4. The CDR3 covers 15 residues. Germline loops: CDR1 GTSNPN, CDR2 SVGIG (reference sequence).

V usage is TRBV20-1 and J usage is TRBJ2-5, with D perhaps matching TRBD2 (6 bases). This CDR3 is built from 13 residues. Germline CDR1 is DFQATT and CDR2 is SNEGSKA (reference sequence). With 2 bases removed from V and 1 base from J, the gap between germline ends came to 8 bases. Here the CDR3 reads CSARRDFQETQYF. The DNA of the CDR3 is TGCAGTGCTAGACGGGACTTCCAAGAGACCCAGTACTTC.

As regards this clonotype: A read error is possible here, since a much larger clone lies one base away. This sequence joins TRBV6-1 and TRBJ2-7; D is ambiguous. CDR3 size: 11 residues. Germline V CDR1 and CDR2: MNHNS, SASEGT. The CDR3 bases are TGTGCCAGCAGTCTAGGATACGAGCATTACTTC. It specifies CASSLGYEHYF.

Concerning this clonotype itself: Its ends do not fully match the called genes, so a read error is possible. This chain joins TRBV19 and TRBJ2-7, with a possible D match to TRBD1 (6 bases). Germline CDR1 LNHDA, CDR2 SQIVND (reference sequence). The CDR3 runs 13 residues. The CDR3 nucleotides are TGTGCCAGTAGTTCGGGACACCTCTACGACCAGTACTTC. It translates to CASSSGHLYDQYF.

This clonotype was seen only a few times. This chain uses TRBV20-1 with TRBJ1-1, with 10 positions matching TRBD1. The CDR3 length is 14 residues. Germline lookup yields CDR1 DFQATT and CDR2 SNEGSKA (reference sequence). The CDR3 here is CSGYPPGQGPEAFF. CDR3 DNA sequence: TGCAGCGGTTACCCTCCGGGACAGGGGCCTGAAGCTTTCTTT.

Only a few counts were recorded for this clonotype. The CDR3 DNA reads TGTGCCAGCACCGTGGGCGGGGTGAACACTGAAGCTTTCTTT. It codes for CASTVGGVNTEAFF. The chain employs TRBV6-1 and TRBJ1-1; D gene unclear. The V gene lost 7 bases and the J gene lost 0 bases, with 12 bases spanning the gap. Germline V gene sequence: CDR1 MNHNS, CDR2 SASEGT. The CDR3 loop spans 14 amino acids.

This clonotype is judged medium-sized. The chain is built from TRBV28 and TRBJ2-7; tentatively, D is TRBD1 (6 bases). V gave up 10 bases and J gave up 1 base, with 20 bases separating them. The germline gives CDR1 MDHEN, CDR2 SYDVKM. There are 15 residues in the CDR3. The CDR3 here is CATQGQPWTSYEQYF. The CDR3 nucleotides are TGTGCCACCCAGGGGCAGCCTTGGACTTCCTACGAGCAGTACTTC. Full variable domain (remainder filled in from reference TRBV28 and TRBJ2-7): DVKVTQSSRYLVKRTGEKVFLECVQDMDHENMFWYRQDPGLGLRLIYFSYDVKMKEKGDIPEGYSVSREKKERFSLILESASTNQTSMYLCATQGQPWTSYEQYFGPGTRLTVT.

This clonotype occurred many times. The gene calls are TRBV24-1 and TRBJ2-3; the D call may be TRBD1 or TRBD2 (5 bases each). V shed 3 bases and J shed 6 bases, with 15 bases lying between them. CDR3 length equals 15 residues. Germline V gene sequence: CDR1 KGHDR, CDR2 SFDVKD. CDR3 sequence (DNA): TGTGCCACCAGTGATGCCGGGACCCGCCTCGATACGCAGTATTTT. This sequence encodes CATSDAGTRLDTQYF.

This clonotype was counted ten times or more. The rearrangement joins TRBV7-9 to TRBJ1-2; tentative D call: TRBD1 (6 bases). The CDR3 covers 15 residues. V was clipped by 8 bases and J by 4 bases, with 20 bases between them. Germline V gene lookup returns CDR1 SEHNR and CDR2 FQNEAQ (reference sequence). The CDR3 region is CASCSGTTGVYGYTF. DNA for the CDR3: TGTGCCAGCTGCTCGGGGACGACAGGCGTCTATGGCTACACCTTC.

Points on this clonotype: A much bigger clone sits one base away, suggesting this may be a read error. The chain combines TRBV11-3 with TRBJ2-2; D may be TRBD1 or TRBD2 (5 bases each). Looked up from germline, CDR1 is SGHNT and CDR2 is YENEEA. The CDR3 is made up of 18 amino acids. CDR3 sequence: CASTRTIGALADTRELFF. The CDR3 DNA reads TGTGCCAGCACCAGAACCATTGGGGCGCTAGCAGACACCAGGGAGCTGTTTTTT. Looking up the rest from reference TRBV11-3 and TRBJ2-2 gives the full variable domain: EAGVVQSPRYKIIEKKQPVAFWCNPISGHNTLYWYLQNLGQGPELLIRYENEEAVDDSQLPKDRFSAERLKGVDSTLKIQPAELGDSAVYLCASTRTIGALADTRELFFGEGSRLTVL.

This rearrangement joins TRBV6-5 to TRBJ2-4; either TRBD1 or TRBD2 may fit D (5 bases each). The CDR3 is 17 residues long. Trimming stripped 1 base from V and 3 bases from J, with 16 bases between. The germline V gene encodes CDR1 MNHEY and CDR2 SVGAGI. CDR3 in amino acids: CASSYWSGTVGKNIQYF. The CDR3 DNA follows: TGTGCCAGCAGTTACTGGTCCGGGACGGTGGGCAAAAACATTCAGTACTTC.

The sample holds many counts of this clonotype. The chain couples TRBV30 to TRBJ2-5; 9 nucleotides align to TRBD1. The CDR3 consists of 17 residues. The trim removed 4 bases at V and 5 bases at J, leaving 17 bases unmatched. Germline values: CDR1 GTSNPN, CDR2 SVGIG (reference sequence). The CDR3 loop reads CAWTSGRGQGQWETQYF. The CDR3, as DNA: TGTGCCTGGACCTCGGGGAGGGGACAGGGACAATGGGAGACCCAGTACTTC.

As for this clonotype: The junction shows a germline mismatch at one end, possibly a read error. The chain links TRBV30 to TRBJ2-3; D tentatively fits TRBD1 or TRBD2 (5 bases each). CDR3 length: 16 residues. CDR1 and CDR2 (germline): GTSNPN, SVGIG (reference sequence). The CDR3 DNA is TGTGCCTGGAGTGTGGGGACCTTCCGTAGCACAGATACGCATTATTTT. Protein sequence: CAWSVGTFRSTDTHYF. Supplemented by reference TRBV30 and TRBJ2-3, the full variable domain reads SQTIHQWPATLVQPVGSPLSLECTVEGTSNPNLYWYRQAAGRGLQLLFYSVGIGQISSEVPQNLSASRPQDRQFILSSKKLLLSDSGFYLCAWSVGTFRSTDTHYFGPGTRLTVL.

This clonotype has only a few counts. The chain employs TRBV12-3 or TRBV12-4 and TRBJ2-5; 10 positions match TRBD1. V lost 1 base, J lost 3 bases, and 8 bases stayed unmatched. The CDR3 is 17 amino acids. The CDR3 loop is CASSLVFGTGAEETQYF. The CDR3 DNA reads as TGTGCCAGCAGTTTAGTCTTTGGGACAGGGGCCGAAGAGACCCAGTACTTC.